The present T cell receptor (beta chain) was sequenced within a study of blood T cell repertoires in COVID-19. Adults between about 18 and 95 years of age took part from fewer than 30 US areas. Cohort 3 recovered donors had two negative PCRs, clearance, or symptom resolution. Some clones are missing from TCRdb's copy, which holds only in-frame ones; the method was immunoSEQ multiplex PCR. The sample lists about 140,000 clones; 60% to 80% were seen once. The germline V gene has CDR1 MNHEY and CDR2 SVGAGI. Trimming removed 6 bases from V and 9 bases from J, with 17 bases in between. This CDR3 has 13 residues.

V and J are TRBV6-5 and TRBJ2-5; D ambiguous. Specimen: PBMCs or T cells enriched from blood (not recorded which). The source of this sequence is a woman aged 50 to 60 who had recovered from COVID-19. CDR3 sequence reads: CASRLEAVAAQYF. The DNA of the CDR3 is TGTGCCAGCAGACTTGAGGCCGTTGCGGCCCAGTACTTC.